Listed below are T cell receptor beta chains from one sample, sequenced in a study of technical replicates of blood from several donors. Generated by immunoSEQ multiplex PCR, the TCRdb table keeps only in-frame clones and is missing some. The table records over 70,000 clones, roughly 96% of them present only once. Sequencing was carried out using T cells isolated from PBMCs. The receptors shown here come from a human donor in good health. Each CDR3 is given with its conserved first and last residue. Each record gives: J gene, V gene, CDR3 protein.

TRBJ2-7 | TRBV11-3 | CASSPFEGGTTSSYEQYF
TRBJ2-3 | TRBV11-2 | CASSSLRNTDTQYF
TRBJ2-5 | TRBV4-2 | CASSQEWVGGETQYF
TRBJ1-6 | TRBV18 | CASSPLIATGHNSPLHF
TRBJ1-2 | TRBV4-1 | CASSQAGVGTLYGYTF
TRBJ2-1 | TRBV6-5 | CASSSSGFTHNEQFF
TRBJ2-7 | TRBV28 | CASLTGPSSYEQYF
TRBJ1-1 | TRBV6-6 | CASSYSPGQRNTEAFF
TRBJ2-1 | TRBV28 | CASSPLGASGENNEQFF
TRBJ2-7 | TRBV27 | CASSSGRAFYEQYF
TRBJ2-3 | TRBV5-1 | CASSLGTGSSTDTQYF
TRBJ2-7 | TRBV11-3 | CASSLMAGPTYEQYF
TRBJ1-5 | TRBV6-5 | CASSNGVYSNQPQHF
TRBJ1-2 | TRBV6-6 | CASSYGAGVNYGYTF
TRBJ1-1 | TRBV10-1 | CASSENYRTGEAFF
TRBJ2-7 | TRBV27 | CASSYGTSYEQYF
TRBJ2-2 | TRBV6-5 | CASRSGQGPPGELFF
TRBJ2-7 | TRBV6-5 | CASSHSGGAGEQYF
TRBJ2-7 | TRBV5-6 | CASSLLAAHDIAFSYEQYF
TRBJ2-1 | TRBV13 | CASSLAAGSPSYNEQFF
TRBJ2-3 | TRBV6-5 | CASIPGLAGPDTQYF
TRBJ2-5 | TRBV30 | CAWGLLGGETQYF
TRBJ2-7 | TRBV9 | CASSAGTGNYEQYF
TRBJ2-7 | TRBV5-1 | CASSLVGNEQYF
TRBJ2-3 | TRBV7-9 | CASSPRVGLDTQYF
TRBJ2-1 | TRBV7-9 | CASSLSGVMNEQFF
TRBJ1-2 | TRBV6-6 | CASVPGGYTF
TRBJ2-7 | TRBV2 | CASSERGAGSYEQYF
TRBJ1-1 | TRBV6-5 | CASSYSKWHGDEAFF
TRBJ2-1 | TRBV27 | CASSLSRNEQFF
TRBJ1-1 | TRBV10-2 | CASTSRGTEAFF
TRBJ2-7 | TRBV6-6 | CASSMTPSGRTYEQYF
TRBJ1-1 | TRBV27 | CASRLSVDRGPEAFF
TRBJ2-5 | TRBV6-5 | CASNAGWWETQYF
TRBJ1-2 | TRBV2 | CASSETRNYGYTF
TRBJ1-2 | TRBV5-8 | CASSSSLRGYTF
TRBJ1-5 | TRBV4-2 | CASSQDRPLGGQPQHF
TRBJ2-1 | TRBV7-9 | CASSSLGTGGGGLPNEQFF
TRBJ1-1 | TRBV4-1 | CASSHEGETEAFF
TRBJ1-1 | TRBV19 | CASSIPGTGNTEAFF
TRBJ2-7 | TRBV27 | CASSSTPGQGYEQYF
TRBJ2-1 | TRBV29-1 | CSVERTYNEQFF
TRBJ1-1 | TRBV7-8 | CASSTLGWGLDTEAFF
TRBJ2-1 | TRBV15 | CATSRGLAGAGYNEQFF
TRBJ2-3 | TRBV4-1 | CASSQASGGPSSTDTQYF
TRBJ2-3 | TRBV7-8 | CASSFKRGVGDTQYF
TRBJ1-2 | TRBV28 | CASRLDGTGGHYGYTF
TRBJ2-1 | TRBV25-1 | CASSPGLYYNEQFF
TRBJ2-1 | TRBV10-2 | CASSVELAGEPTGNEQFF
TRBJ2-5 | TRBV5-4 | CASSSLYQGNQETQYF
TRBJ1-5 | TRBV4-1 | CASSQPPGQGIQPQHF